Shown below are 19 T cell receptor beta chains from a single sample sequenced in a study of naive and memory T cell subsets. An equimolar mix of two oligonucleotides served as the beta constant-region primer for TRBC1 and TRBC2. TCRdb ran MiXCR on the UMI-ligation and nested PCR reads and lists one entry per CDR3 protein. The table includes some 150,000 distinct CDR3 sequences, about 18% detected once. Sequences were obtained from naive CD4+ T cells from blood. The origin of the receptors is a human donor in good health.

This clonotype was counted ten times or more. The genes are TRBV7-9 and TRBJ2-3; no reliable D call. In germline, CDR1 is SEHNR, CDR2 FQNEAQ (reference sequence). The CDR3 length is 15 residues. The germline V and J ends were trimmed by 0 bases and 2 bases, with 9 bases remaining between them. CDR3 amino acids: CASSLAGPHTDTQYF. The DNA for the CDR3 is TGTGCCAGCAGCTTAGCGGGTCCTCACACAGATACGCAGTATTTT.

This chain connects TRBV9 to TRBJ2-7; the match to TRBD2 covers 10 bases. The CDR3 spans 15 residues. Trimming at V came to 4 bases and at J to 1 base, leaving 5 bases not matched to a gene. The germline V gene has CDR1 SGDLS and CDR2 YYNGEE. The CDR3 DNA is TGTGCCAGCAGCACAGGGGGACTAGCGTCCTACGAGCAGTACTTC. Translation gives CASSTGGLASYEQYF.

The V gene is TRBV4-3, the J gene TRBJ1-1, with a possible D match to TRBD1 (6 bases). The germline V gene has CDR1 LGHNA and CDR2 YSLEER. V was pared by 3 bases and J by 3 bases, with 14 bases between. The CDR3 extends over 15 amino acids. The CDR3 loop is CASSQRTAWDTEAFF. The CDR3 coding sequence is TGCGCCAGCAGCCAGAGGACAGCCTGGGACACTGAAGCTTTCTTT.

This clonotype came up a few times. The V and J genes are TRBV5-1 and TRBJ2-5; TRBD2 aligns across 9 bases. The V gene end was trimmed by 4 bases and the J gene end by 2 bases; junction bases not matched to a gene: 15. This CDR3 comprises 18 residues. Germline CDR1 reads SGHRS; CDR2 reads YFSETQ. CDR3 nucleotides: TGCGCCAGCAGCCCCCGGCCAACGGGACTAGCAAAACAAGAGACCCAGTACTTC. This gives the protein CASSPRPTGLAKQETQYF.

The rearrangement joins TRBV14 to TRBJ1-1, with D possibly TRBD1 on 6 matching bases. The germline V gene has CDR1 SGHDN and CDR2 FVKESK. The CDR3 runs 15 residues. V gave up 5 bases and J gave up 1 base, with 14 bases separating them. The CDR3 DNA reads TGTGCCAGCAGCGGCCTAGGGGGTGGGAACACTGAAGCTTTCTTT. Its translation: CASSGLGGGNTEAFF.

The gene calls are TRBV18 and TRBJ2-7; 8 nucleotides agree with TRBD1. Unmatched junction bases numbered 7, after V lost 3 bases and J lost 3 bases. CDR1 KGHSH and CDR2 LQKENI come from the germline V gene. The CDR3 runs to 15 residues. DNA of the CDR3: TGTGCCAGCTCACCCGGGGACAGGTCGAGCTACGAGCAGTACTTC. Its translation is CASSPGDRSSYEQYF.

The genes are TRBV20-1 and TRBJ2-3; 8 nucleotides agree with TRBD1. From germline, CDR1 is DFQATT and CDR2 SNEGSKA (reference sequence). This CDR3 is built from 17 residues. Germline trimming cut 3 bases from V and 0 bases from J; bases unmatched to any gene: 11. The CDR3 coding sequence is TGCAGTGCTAGCCCGTATGGACAGGGATCGAGCACAGATACGCAGTATTTT. This sequence encodes CSASPYGQGSSTDTQYF.

The chain joins TRBV6-5 to TRBJ1-2; D perhaps matches TRBD1 (5 bases). This CDR3 is built from 14 residues. Trimming shortened V by 3 bases and J by 0 bases, and 8 bases separated the two germline ends. Germline V gene lookup returns CDR1 MNHEY and CDR2 SVGAGI. For the CDR3, the DNA is TGTGCCAGCAGTTATGGGGGTTCTAACTATGGCTACACCTTC. It specifies CASSYGGSNYGYTF.

The rearrangement uses TRBV20-1 and TRBJ2-7; possibly TRBD2 for D (7 bases). Germline CDR1 and CDR2: DFQATT and SNEGSKA (reference sequence). V gave up 0 bases and J gave up 6 bases, with 15 bases separating them. The CDR3 runs to 14 residues. In DNA form, the CDR3 reads TGCAGTGCTAGAGATCGGGGGGCGAAGGCCGAGCAGTACTTC. Amino acid sequence: CSARDRGAKAEQYF.

The rearrangement joins TRBV5-1 to TRBJ1-5, with TRBD1 identical over 8 bases. The junction had 10 bases not matched to a gene; V was cut back by 1 base and J by 1 base. CDR1 and CDR2 (germline): SGHRS, YFSETQ. CDR3 size: 18 residues. This CDR3 is CASSLWDRHQGSNQPQHF. DNA of the CDR3: TGCGCCAGCAGCTTGTGGGACAGGCACCAGGGAAGCAATCAGCCCCAGCATTTT.

This clonotype was detected only a few times. This chain connects TRBV27 to TRBJ2-7; no clear D gene. Germline lookup yields CDR1 MNHEY and CDR2 SMNVEV (reference sequence). The CDR3 runs 13 residues. Trimming cost V 4 bases and J 3 bases, with 10 bases left between them. DNA for the CDR3: TGTGCCAGCAGTTCGAAGGTGAACTACGAGCAGTACTTC. Amino acid sequence: CASSSKVNYEQYF.

The chain's CDR3 is CASTQGFRDPITDTQYF. DNA for the CDR3: TGTGCCAGCACTCAGGGGTTCCGGGACCCGATCACAGATACGCAGTATTTT. The chain carries TRBV6-2 or TRBV6-3 and TRBJ2-3; perhaps TRBD1 as D (6 bases). CDR3 length equals 17 residues. V lost 7 bases, J lost 2 bases, and 22 bases lay in between. CDR1 is MNHEY, CDR2 SVGEGT, per germline.

In its sample, this clonotype was seen a few times. J is TRBJ1-1 and V is TRBV29-1; maybe TRBD1 (5 bases). This CDR3 comprises 14 residues. CDR1 and CDR2 (germline): SQVTM, ANQGSEA. Between the trimmed V and J ends, which lost 8 bases and 0 bases, there was a span of 16 bases. The CDR3 DNA is TGCAGCTTCAGGACAACTTCCATGAACACTGAAGCTTTCTTT. Translating it yields CSFRTTSMNTEAFF.

This clonotype was seen a few times. V usage is TRBV11-3 and J usage is TRBJ2-1; 9 positions agree with TRBD2. Germline CDR1 and CDR2: SGHNT and YENEEA. The CDR3 has 17 amino acids. V was clipped by 1 base and J by 0 bases; unmatched bases: 4. The CDR3 sequence: CASSLGSSGSSYNEQFF. The CDR3 nucleotides read TGTGCCAGCAGCTTAGGGAGTAGCGGGAGCTCCTACAATGAGCAGTTCTTC.

In its sample, this clonotype was seen a few times. The chain has TRBV6-5 and TRBJ1-4, with D unresolved. CDR1 and CDR2 from the germline V gene are MNHEY and SVGAGI. The germline V and J ends were trimmed by 6 bases and 8 bases, with 16 bases remaining between them. CDR3 length: 14 residues. CDR3 protein: CASSSGLWSEKLFF. The CDR3 DNA reads TGTGCCAGCAGCTCTGGACTGTGGAGCGAAAAACTGTTTTTT.

This clonotype has a handful of counts. V gene TRBV2 combines with J gene TRBJ1-1; D not resolved. Germline V lookup: CDR1 SNHLY, CDR2 FYNNEI. This CDR3 is 14 amino acids long. The V end was cut by 1 base, the J end by 0 bases, with 6 bases between. The CDR3, as DNA: TGTGCCAGCAGTGAAGAGGGTATGAACACTGAAGCTTTCTTT. Its translation is CASSEEGMNTEAFF.

This clonotype was seen more than once but under ten times. The chain couples TRBV5-1 to TRBJ2-5; D possibly corresponds to TRBD2 (5 bases). The CDR3 has 15 amino acids. V lost 0 bases and J lost 2, with 11 bases in between. In germline, CDR1 is SGHRS, CDR2 YFSETQ. CDR3 amino acids: CASSLGGALQETQYF. In DNA, the CDR3 is TGCGCCAGCAGCTTGGGGGGAGCCTTACAAGAGACCCAGTACTTC. The full variable domain, with the rest looked up from reference TRBV5-1 and TRBJ2-5, is KAGVTQTPRYLIKTRGQQVTLSCSPISGHRSVSWYQQTPGQGLQFLFEYFSETQRNKGNFPGRFSGRQFSNSRSEMNVSTLELGDSALYLCASSLGGALQETQYFGPGTRLLVL.

This chain uses TRBV2 with TRBJ2-1; the match to TRBD2 covers 11 bases. V was pared by 4 bases and J by 10 bases, with 9 bases of the junction left unmatched. Germline CDR1 reads SNHLY; CDR2 reads FYNNEI. The CDR3 covers 15 residues. CDR3 DNA sequence: TGTGCCAGCAGTGTCCTAGCGGGAGGCGACGGGGAGCAGTTCTTC. It encodes CASSVLAGGDGEQFF.

This clonotype was seen only once. This chain uses TRBV4-3 with TRBJ1-6, with a weak D call TRBD1 (5 bases). CDR3 size: 17 residues. Per the germline V gene, CDR1 is LGHNA and CDR2 is YSLEER. Between the trimmed V and J ends, which lost 0 bases and 7 bases, there was a span of 16 bases. CDR3 region: CASSQELPGQRNSPLHF. CDR3 in DNA: TGCGCCAGCAGCCAAGAACTTCCAGGACAAAGGAATTCACCCCTCCACTTT.